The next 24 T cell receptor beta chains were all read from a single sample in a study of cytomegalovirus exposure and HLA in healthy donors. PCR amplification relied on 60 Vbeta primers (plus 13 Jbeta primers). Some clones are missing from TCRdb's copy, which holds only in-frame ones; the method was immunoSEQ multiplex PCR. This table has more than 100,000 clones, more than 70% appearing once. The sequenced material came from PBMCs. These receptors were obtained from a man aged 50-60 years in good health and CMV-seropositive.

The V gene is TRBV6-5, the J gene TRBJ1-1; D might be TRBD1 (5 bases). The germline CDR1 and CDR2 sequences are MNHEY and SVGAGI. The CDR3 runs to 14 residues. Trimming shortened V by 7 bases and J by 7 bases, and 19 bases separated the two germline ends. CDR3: CASTKQAAVGEAFF. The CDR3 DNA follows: TGTGCCAGCACCAAACAGGCTGCAGTGGGTGAAGCTTTCTTT.

The CDR3 region has the DNA TGTGCCAGCAGCTCGCAGGGAGGGGACTATGGCTACACCTTC. This gives the protein CASSSQGGDYGYTF. The chain links TRBV9 to TRBJ1-2, with a tentative D call TRBD1 (5 bases). CDR3 size: 14 residues. Trimming cost V 4 bases and J 3 bases, with 13 bases left between them. CDR1 is SGDLS and CDR2 is YYNGEE in the germline V gene.

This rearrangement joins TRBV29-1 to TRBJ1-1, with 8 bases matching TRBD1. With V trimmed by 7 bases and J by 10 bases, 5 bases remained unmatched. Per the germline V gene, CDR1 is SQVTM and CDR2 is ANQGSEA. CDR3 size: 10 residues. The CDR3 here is CSGFQGAAFF. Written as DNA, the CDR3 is TGCAGCGGGTTCCAGGGGGCAGCTTTCTTT. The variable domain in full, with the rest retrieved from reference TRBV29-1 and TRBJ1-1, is SAVISQKPSRDICQRGTSLTIQCQVDSQVTMMFWYRQQPGQSLTLIATANQGSEATYESGFVIDKFPISRPNLTFSTLTVSNMSPEDSSIYLCSGFQGAAFFGQGTRLTVV.

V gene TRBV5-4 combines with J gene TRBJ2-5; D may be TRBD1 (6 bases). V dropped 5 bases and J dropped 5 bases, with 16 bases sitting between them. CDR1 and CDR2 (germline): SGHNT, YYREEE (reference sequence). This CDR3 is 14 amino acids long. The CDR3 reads CASRRTQGMETQYF. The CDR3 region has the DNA TGTGCCAGCAGACGAACCCAGGGGATGGAGACCCAGTACTTC.

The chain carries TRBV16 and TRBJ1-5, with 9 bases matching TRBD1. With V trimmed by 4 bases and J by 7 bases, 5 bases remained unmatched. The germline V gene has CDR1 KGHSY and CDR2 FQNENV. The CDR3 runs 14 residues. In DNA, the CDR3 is TGTGCCAGCAGCCTAAGGACAGGGGCCCAGCCCCAGCATTTT. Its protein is CASSLRTGAQPQHF.

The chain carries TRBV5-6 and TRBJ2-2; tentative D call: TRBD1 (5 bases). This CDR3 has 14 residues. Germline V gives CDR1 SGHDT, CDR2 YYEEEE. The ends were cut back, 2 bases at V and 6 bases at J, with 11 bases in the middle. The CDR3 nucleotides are TGTGCCAGCAGCTTTAGGGGTCTGGCCGGGGAGCTGTTTTTT. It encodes CASSFRGLAGELFF.

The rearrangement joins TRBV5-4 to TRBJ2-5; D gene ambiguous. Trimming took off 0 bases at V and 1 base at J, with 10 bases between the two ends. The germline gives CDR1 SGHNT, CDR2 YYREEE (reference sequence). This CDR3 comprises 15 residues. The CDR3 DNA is TGTGCCAGCAGCTTGGCGGGTTTGGCCCAAGAGACCCAGTACTTC. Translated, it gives CASSLAGLAQETQYF.

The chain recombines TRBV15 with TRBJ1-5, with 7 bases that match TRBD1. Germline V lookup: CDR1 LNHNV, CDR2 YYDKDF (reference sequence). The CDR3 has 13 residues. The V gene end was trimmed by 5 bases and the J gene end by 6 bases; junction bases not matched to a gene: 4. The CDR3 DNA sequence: TGTGCCACCAGCCTGACAGGGAGTCAGCCCCAGCATTTT. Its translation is CATSLTGSQPQHF.

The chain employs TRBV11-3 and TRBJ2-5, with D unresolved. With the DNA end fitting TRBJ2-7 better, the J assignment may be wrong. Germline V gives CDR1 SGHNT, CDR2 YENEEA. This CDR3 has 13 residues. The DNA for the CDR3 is TGTGCCAGCAGCTTAGATCTGTCCTACGAGCAGTACTTC. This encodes CASSLDLSYEQYF.

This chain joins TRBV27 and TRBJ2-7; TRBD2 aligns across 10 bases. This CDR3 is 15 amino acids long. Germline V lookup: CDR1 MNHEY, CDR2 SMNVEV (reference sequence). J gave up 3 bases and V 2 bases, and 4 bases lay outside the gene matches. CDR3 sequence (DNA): TGTGCCAGCAGTTTAGGCACTAGCGGGATCTACGAGCAGTACTTC. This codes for CASSLGTSGIYEQYF.

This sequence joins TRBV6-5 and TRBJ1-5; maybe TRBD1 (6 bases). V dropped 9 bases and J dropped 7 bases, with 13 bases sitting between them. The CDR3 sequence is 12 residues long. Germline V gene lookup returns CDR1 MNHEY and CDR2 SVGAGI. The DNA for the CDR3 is TGTGCCAGATACAGGGTTCGACAGCCCCAGCATTTT. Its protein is CARYRVRQPQHF.

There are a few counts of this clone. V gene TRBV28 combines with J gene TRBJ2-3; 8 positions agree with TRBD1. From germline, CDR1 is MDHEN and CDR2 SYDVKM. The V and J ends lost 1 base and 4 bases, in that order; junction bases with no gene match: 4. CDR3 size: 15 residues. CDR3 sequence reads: CASSLSQGAADTQYF. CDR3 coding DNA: TGTGCCAGCAGTTTATCCCAGGGGGCTGCAGATACGCAGTATTTT.

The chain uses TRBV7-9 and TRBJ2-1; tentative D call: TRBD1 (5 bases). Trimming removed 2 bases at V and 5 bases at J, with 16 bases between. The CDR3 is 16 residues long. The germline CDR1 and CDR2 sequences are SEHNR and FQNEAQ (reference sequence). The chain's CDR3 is CASSLFGQGVNNEQFF. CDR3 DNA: TGTGCCAGCAGCTTATTCGGGCAGGGTGTGAACAATGAGCAGTTCTTC.

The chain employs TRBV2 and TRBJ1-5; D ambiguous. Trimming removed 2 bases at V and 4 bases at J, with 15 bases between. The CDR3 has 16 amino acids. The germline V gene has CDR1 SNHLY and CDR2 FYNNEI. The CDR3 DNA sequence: TGTGCCAGCAGTGAATGGTCGGCGGGAGGAAATCAGCCCCAGCATTTT. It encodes CASSEWSAGGNQPQHF.

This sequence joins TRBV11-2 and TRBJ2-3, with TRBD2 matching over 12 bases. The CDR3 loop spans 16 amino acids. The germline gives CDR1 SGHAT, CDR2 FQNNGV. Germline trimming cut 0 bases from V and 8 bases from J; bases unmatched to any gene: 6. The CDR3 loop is CASSLDLAGGQVTQYF. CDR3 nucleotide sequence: TGTGCCAGCAGCTTAGATCTAGCGGGGGGGCAGGTTACGCAGTATTTT. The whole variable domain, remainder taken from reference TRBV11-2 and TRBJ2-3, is EAGVAQSPRYKIIEKRQSVAFWCNPISGHATLYWYQQILGQGPKLLIQFQNNGVVDDSQLPKDRFSAERLKGVDSTLKIQPAKLEDSAVYLCASSLDLAGGQVTQYFGPGTRLTVL.

DNA for the CDR3: TGTGCCAGTAGTAGGGGTACAGGGGACGGCTACACCTTC. Its translation is CASSRGTGDGYTF. The chain has TRBV19 and TRBJ1-2, with 7 bases matching TRBD1. The junction had 7 bases not matched to a gene; V was cut back by 4 bases and J by 8 bases. The CDR3 runs to 13 residues. The germline V gene has CDR1 LNHDA and CDR2 SQIVND (reference sequence).

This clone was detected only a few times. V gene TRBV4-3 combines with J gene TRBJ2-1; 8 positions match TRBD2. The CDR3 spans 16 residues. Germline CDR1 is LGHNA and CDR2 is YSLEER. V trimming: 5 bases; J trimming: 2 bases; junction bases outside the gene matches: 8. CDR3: CASSSKERGTYNEQFF. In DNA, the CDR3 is TGCGCCAGCAGCTCCAAGGAGCGGGGGACCTACAATGAGCAGTTCTTC.

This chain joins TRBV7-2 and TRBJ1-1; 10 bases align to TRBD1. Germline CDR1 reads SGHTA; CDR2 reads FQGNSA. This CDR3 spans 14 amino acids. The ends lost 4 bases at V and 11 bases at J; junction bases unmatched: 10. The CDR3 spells CASSWGSGTGEAFF. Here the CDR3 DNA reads TGTGCCAGCAGCTGGGGTTCCGGGACAGGGGAGGCTTTCTTT.

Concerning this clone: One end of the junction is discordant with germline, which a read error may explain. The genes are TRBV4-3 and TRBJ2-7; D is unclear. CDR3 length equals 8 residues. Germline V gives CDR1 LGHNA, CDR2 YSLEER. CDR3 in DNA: TGCGCCAGCTGGCGCCGGGACTTC. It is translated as CASWRRDF.

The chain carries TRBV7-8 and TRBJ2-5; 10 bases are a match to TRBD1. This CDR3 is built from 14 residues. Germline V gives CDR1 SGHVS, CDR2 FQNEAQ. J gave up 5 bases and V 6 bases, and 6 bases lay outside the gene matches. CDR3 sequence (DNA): TGTGCCAGCAGTTGGGACAGGGGAGGGGAGACCCAGTACTTC. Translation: CASSWDRGGETQYF.

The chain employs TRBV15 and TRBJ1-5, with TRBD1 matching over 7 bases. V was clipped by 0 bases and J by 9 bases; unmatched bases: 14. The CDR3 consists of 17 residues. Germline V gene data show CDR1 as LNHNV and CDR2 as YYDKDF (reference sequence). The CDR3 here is CATSREPGQLAGRPQHF. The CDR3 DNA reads TGTGCCACCAGCAGAGAACCGGGACAGTTGGCAGGACGGCCCCAGCATTTT.

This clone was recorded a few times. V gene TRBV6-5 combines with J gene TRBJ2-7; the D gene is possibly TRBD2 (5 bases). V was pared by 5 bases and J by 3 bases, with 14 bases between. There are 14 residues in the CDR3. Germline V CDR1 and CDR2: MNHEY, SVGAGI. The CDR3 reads CASSPRAASYEQYF. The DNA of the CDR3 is TGTGCCAGCAGTCCGAGGGCTGCTAGCTACGAGCAGTACTTC.

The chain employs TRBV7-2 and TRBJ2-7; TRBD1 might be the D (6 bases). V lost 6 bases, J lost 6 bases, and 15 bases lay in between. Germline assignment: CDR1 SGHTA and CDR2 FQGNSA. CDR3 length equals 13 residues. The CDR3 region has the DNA TGTGCCAGCAGTTTAAGTAGGGACACCGAGCAGTACTTC. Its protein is CASSLSRDTEQYF. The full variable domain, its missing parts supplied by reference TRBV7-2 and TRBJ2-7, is GAGVSQSPSNKVTEKGKDVELRCDPISGHTALYWYRQSLGQGLEFLIYFQGNSAPDKSGLPSDRFSAERTGGSVSTLTIQRTQQEDSAVYLCASSLSRDTEQYFGPGTRLTVT.

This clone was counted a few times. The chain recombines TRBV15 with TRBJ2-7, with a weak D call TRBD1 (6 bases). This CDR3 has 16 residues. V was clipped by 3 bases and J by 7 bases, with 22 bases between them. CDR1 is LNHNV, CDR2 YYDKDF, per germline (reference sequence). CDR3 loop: CATSRGQKQAVGEQYF. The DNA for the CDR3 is TGTGCCACCAGCAGGGGACAAAAACAGGCCGTGGGGGAGCAGTACTTC.